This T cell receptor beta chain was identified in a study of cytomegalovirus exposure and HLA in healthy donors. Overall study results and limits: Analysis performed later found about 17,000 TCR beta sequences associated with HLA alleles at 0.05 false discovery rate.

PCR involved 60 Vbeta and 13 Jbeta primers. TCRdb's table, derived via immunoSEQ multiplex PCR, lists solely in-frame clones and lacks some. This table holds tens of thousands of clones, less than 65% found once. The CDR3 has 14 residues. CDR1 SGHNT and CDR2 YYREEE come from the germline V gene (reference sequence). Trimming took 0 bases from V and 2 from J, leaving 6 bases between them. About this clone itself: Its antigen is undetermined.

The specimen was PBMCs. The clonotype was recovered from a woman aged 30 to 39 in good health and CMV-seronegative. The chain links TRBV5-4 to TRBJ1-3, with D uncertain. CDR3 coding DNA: TGTGCCAGCAGCTTGGAAACAGCTGGAAACACCATATATTTT. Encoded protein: CASSLETAGNTIYF.